What follows is one T cell receptor beta chain and its context. The germline gives CDR1 LNHDA, CDR2 SQIVND (reference sequence). The CDR3 has 15 amino acids. V lost 5 bases and J lost 2; bases outside the gene matches: 5. These data originate in a study of blood T cell repertoires in COVID-19. Study context: Samples taken during acute and convalescent COVID-19 were collected in the United States, Italy and Spain.

Original data processing: Reference gene primer amplification in the assay estimated nucleated cell counts. Sequenced by immunoSEQ multiplex PCR; TCRdb stores in-frame clones only, minus some. The V and J calls and the clone size are those of that table, but D and trimming were determined from the DNA. The data show 40,000 to 60,000 clones, about 89% seen once. The rearrangement uses TRBV19 and TRBJ2-7; 11 bases are shared with TRBD1. This TCR derives from an elderly woman with COVID-19, enrolled during active disease. The sequenced sample was peripheral blood. CDR3 DNA sequence: TGTGCCAGTAGTGCCCGGGGACAGGGGGCCTACGAGCAGTACTTC. Its protein product is CASSARGQGAYEQYF.